This TCR beta chain was obtained from a study of blood T cell repertoires in COVID-19. Across the study: The United States, Italy and Spain were the sources of the acute and convalescent COVID-19 samples.

After removal of 3 bases from V and 11 bases from J, the junction contained 11 bases not matched to a gene. The germline V gene has CDR1 GTSNPN and CDR2 SVGIG (reference sequence). The CDR3 extends over 13 amino acids. In the authors' methods: Quantification of nucleated cells was approximated via reference gene primer amplification. Libraries were prepared by immunoSEQ multiplex PCR; TCRdb keeps only in-frame clonotypes and omits some of them. The V and J calls and clone size are taken from that table; D and trimming were inferred from the DNA. The sample includes about 260,000 clones, around four fifths of them seen just once.

V usage is TRBV30 and J usage is TRBJ1-1; TRBD1 matches 8 bases. The sample taken for sequencing was peripheral blood. The TCR comes from a woman aged 80 or over with acute or convalescent COVID-19. The CDR3 DNA follows: TGTGCCTGGAGAGTGGGGACAGGAGGGTCCGCTTTCTTT. It yields the protein CAWRVGTGGSAFF.